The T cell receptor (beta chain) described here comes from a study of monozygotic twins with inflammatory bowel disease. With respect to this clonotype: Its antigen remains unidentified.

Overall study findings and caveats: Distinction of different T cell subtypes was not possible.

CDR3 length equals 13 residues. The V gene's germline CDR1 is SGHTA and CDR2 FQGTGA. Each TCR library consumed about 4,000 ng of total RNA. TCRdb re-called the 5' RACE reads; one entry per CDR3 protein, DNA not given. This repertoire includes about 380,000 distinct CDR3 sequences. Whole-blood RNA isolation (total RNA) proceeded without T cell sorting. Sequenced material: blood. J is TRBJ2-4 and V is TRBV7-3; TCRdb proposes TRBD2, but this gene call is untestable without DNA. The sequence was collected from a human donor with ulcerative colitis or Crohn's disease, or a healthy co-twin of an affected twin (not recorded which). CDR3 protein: CASSKSGGDIQYF.